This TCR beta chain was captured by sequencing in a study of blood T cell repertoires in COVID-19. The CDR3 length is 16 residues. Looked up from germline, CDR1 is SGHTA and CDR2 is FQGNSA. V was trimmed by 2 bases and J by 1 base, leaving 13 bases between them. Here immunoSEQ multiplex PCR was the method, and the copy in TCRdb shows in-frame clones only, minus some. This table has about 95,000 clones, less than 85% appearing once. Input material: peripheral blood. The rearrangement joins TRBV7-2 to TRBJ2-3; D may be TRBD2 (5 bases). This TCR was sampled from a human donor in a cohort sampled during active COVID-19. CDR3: CASSLLGASGTDTQYF. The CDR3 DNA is TGTGCCAGCAGCTTACTGGGAGCCAGTGGCACAGATACGCAGTATTTT.